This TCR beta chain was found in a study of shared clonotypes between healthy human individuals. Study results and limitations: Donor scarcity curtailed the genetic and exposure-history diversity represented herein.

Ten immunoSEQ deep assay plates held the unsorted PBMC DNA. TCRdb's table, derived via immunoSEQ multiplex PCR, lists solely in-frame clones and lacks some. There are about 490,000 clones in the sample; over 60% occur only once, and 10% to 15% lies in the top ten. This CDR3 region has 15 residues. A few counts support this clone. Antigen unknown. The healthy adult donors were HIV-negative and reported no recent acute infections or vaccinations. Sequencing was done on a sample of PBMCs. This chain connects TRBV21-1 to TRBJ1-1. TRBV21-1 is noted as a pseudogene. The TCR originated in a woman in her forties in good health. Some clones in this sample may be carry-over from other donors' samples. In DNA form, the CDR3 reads TGTGCCAGCAGCCCTGGCTCCACAGGGAGGACTGAAGCTTTCTTT. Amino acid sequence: CASSPGSTGRTEAFF.